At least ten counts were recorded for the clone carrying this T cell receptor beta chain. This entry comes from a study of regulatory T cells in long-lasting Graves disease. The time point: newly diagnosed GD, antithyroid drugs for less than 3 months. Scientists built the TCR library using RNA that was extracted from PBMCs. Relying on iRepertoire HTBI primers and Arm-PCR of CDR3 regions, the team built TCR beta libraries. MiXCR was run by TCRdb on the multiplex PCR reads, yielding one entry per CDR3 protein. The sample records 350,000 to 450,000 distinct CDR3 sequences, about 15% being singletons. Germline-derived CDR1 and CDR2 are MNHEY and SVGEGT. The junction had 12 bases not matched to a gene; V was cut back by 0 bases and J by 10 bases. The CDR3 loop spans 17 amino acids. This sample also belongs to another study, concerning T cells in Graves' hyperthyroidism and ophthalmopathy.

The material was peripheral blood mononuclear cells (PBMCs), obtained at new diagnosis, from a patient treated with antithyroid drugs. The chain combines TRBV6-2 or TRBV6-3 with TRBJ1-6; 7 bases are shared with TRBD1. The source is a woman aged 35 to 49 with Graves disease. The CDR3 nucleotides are TGTGCCAGCAGTTACTCGATTCCGGAAGGGGGCGAATCACCCCTCCACTTT. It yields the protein CASSYSIPEGGESPLHF.